This passage covers 2 T cell receptor beta chains from one sample sequenced in a study of shared clonotypes between healthy human individuals. Data came from immunoSEQ multiplex PCR; TCRdb stores just in-frame clones and leaves some out. The sample lists 100,000 to 120,000 clones, around 71% occurring once. The material sequenced was memory CD8+ T cells sorted from blood. Subset: CD45RO+ cells pooled with CCR7-negative TemRA cells. The receptors come from a woman aged 30 to 39 in good health.

The chain is built from TRBV28 and TRBJ2-7; TRBD1 agrees at 7 bases. With V trimmed by 6 bases and J by 5 bases, 4 bases remained unmatched. CDR3 length: 12 amino acids. Looked up from germline, CDR1 is MDHEN and CDR2 is SYDVKM. CDR3 nucleotides: TGTGCCAGCAGCTCTACAGGGGACGAGCAGTACTTC. It yields the protein CASSSTGDEQYF.

This sequence joins TRBV29-1 and TRBJ2-2, with TRBD2 as a possible D gene (6 bases). The CDR3 is 15 amino acids. The V end lost 0 bases, the J end lost 5 bases, and 13 bases lay between the germline ends. Per the germline V gene, CDR1 is SQVTM and CDR2 is ANQGSEA. The CDR3 here is CSVEDWRAGTGELFF. Here the CDR3 DNA reads TGCAGCGTTGAAGATTGGAGGGCAGGAACCGGGGAGCTGTTTTTT.